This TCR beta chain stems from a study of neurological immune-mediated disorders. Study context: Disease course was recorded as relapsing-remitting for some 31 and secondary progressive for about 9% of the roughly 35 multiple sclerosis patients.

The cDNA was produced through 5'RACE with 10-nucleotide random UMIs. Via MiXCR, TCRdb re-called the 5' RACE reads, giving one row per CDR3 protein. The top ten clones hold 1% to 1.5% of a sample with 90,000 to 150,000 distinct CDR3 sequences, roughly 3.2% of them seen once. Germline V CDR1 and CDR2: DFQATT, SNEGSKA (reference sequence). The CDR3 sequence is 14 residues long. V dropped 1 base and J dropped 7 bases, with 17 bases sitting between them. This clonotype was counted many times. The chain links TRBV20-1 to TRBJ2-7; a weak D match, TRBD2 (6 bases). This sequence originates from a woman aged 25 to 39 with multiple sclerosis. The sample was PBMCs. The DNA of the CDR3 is TGCAGTGCTAGAGCCCGGGACTCAGGAAGGGAGCAGTACTTC. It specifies CSARARDSGREQYF.